This is a list of T cell receptor beta chains from one sample in a study of T-cell memory formation after mild COVID-19. TCRdb reanalysed the 5' RACE reads using MiXCR and keeps one entry per CDR3 protein. The sample records 450,000 or so distinct CDR3 sequences, about 19% being singletons. Sequencing used PBMCs or a T cell subset sorted from them (not recorded which). These receptors all stem from an adult woman who had mild COVID-19 (a few samples of this study predate the infection). Cell type and time point are not known. Each CDR3 is given with its conserved first and last residue. D genes are given only for firm matches. Clone size appears in some rows only: once, few, many, or a class for an expanded clone.

d_call | clone_size | j_call | v_call | cdr3_aa | cdr3_nt
NA | few | TRBJ2-7 | TRBV14 | CASSQTRGVVHEQYF | TGTGCCAGCAGCCAGACCAGGGGTGTCGTCCACGAGCAGTACTTC
NA | NA | TRBJ1-1 | TRBV27 | CASRPIENTEAFF | TGTGCCAGCAGGCCAATTGAGAACACTGAAGCTTTCTTT
TRBD1 | few | TRBJ2-1 | TRBV7-3 | CASSPQGGDEQFF | TGTGCCAGCAGCCCACAGGGGGGCGATGAGCAGTTCTTC
NA | few | TRBJ2-3 | TRBV12-3/TRBV12-4 | CASFQRASTDTQYF | TGTGCCAGCTTCCAGCGGGCTAGCACAGATACGCAGTATTTT
TRBD1 | few | TRBJ1-1 | TRBV29-1 | CSVVRPGGGWNTEAFF | TGCAGCGTTGTGAGGCCAGGGGGCGGGTGGAACACTGAAGCTTTCTTT
NA | NA | TRBJ2-3 | TRBV27 | CASSTRAATDTQYF | TGTGCCAGCAGTACCCGGGCCGCCACAGATACGCAGTATTTT
TRBD2 | few | TRBJ2-3 | TRBV7-8 | CASSLSGGSRDSTDTQYF | TGTGCCAGCAGCTTATCGGGGGGGAGCAGGGATAGCACAGATACGCAGTATTTT
TRBD2 | few | TRBJ2-7 | TRBV7-9 | CASSLASGPNEQYF | TGTGCCAGCAGCTTAGCTAGCGGGCCGAACGAGCAGTACTTC
NA | many | TRBJ2-2 | TRBV6-5 | CASSYSDILNTGELFF | TGTGCCAGCAGTTACTCCGACATTCTGAACACCGGGGAGCTGTTTTTT
NA | few | TRBJ2-5 | TRBV18 | CASSPDLESVNQETQYF | TGTGCCAGCTCACCAGATCTAGAGAGTGTGAACCAAGAGACCCAGTACTTC
NA | NA | TRBJ2-7 | TRBV9 | CASSVDGGAYEQYF | TGTGCCAGCAGCGTAGATGGAGGGGCCTACGAGCAGTACTTC
TRBD2 | once | TRBJ2-2 | TRBV18 | CASSPTVVAGGPNTGELFF | TGTGCCAGCTCACCCACCGTCGTAGCGGGGGGCCCGAACACCGGGGAGCTGTTTTTT
NA | few | TRBJ2-3 | TRBV18 | CASSRPGTDTQYF | TGTGCCAGCTCACGTCCGGGCACAGATACGCAGTATTTT
TRBD1 | NA | TRBJ1-4 | TRBV18 | CASSPTFGDGQGGRANEKLFF | TGTGCCAGCTCACCAACTTTCGGCGATGGACAGGGGGGGAGAGCTAATGAAAAACTGTTTTTT
TRBD1 | NA | TRBJ1-4 | TRBV5-1 | CASSLEQGREKLFF | TGCGCCAGCAGCCTCGAACAGGGGCGGGAAAAACTGTTTTTT
NA | NA | TRBJ1-3 | TRBV4-1 | CASSEIDSAGNTIYF | TGCGCCAGCAGCGAAATTGACAGTGCTGGAAACACCATATATTTT
NA | many | TRBJ1-1 | TRBV12-3/TRBV12-4 | CASSLGIPRGTEAFF | TGTGCCAGCAGCTTAGGTATCCCCAGGGGCACTGAAGCTTTCTTT
NA | few | TRBJ2-3 | TRBV30 | CAWSVMATSSTDTQYF | TGTGCCTGGAGTGTAATGGCTACCTCTAGCACAGATACGCAGTATTTT
TRBD2 | few | TRBJ2-7 | TRBV10-3 | CAISVGTSGSYGEQYF | TGTGCCATCAGTGTCGGGACTAGCGGGAGTTATGGCGAGCAGTACTTC
NA | few | TRBJ1-2 | TRBV5-6 | CASSLEGPYTF | TGTGCCAGCAGCTTGGAAGGGCCCTACACCTTC
TRBD1 | NA | TRBJ1-2 | TRBV12-3/TRBV12-4 | CASSPSDRAPYGYTF | TGTGCCAGCTCCCCCTCGGACAGGGCCCCCTATGGCTACACCTTC
TRBD2 | few | TRBJ2-3 | TRBV9 | CASSRTTSPTDTQYF | TGTGCCAGCAGCCGTACGACTAGCCCCACAGATACGCAGTATTTT
NA | NA | TRBJ2-3 | TRBV5-5 | CASSFQGSTDTQYF | TGTGCCAGCAGCTTCCAGGGGTCCACAGATACGCAGTATTTT
NA | few | TRBJ2-2 | TRBV7-3 | CASSLKARLNTGELFF | TGTGCCAGCAGCTTAAAAGCCCGGCTGAACACCGGGGAGCTGTTTTTT
NA | NA | TRBJ1-1 | TRBV5-6 | CASSFPTDTEAFF | TGTGCCAGCAGCTTCCCGACGGACACTGAAGCTTTCTTT
NA | NA | TRBJ1-3 | TRBV5-1 | CASSRSNLGGNTIYF | TGCGCCAGCAGCCGATCAAACCTGGGGGGAAACACCATATATTTT
NA | NA | TRBJ2-5 | TRBV5-1 | CASSFEGAQETQYF | TGCGCCAGCAGCTTCGAGGGAGCCCAAGAGACCCAGTACTTC
NA | NA | TRBJ2-2 | TRBV5-6 | CASSPFGRTGELFF | TGTGCCAGCAGCCCCTTTGGGAGGACCGGGGAGCTGTTTTTT
TRBD2 | few | TRBJ2-3 | TRBV7-3 | CASSSGLEDTQYF | TGTGCCAGCAGCTCCGGACTAGAAGATACGCAGTATTTT
NA | few | TRBJ1-3 | TRBV7-9 | CASSPPLVEGNTIYF | TGTGCCAGCAGCCCCCCTTTAGTGGAAGGAAACACCATATATTTT
NA | NA | TRBJ2-5 | TRBV5-1 | CASSLAALGNQETQYF | TGCGCCAGCAGCTTGGCCGCGCTGGGCAACCAAGAGACCCAGTACTTC
TRBD2 | few | TRBJ2-4 | TRBV5-1 | CASSPGGQGNIQYF | TGCGCCAGCAGCCCGGGAGGGCAGGGAAACATTCAGTACTTC
NA | few | TRBJ2-7 | TRBV27 | CASSLQRGSSYEQYF | TGTGCCAGCAGTTTACAAAGGGGCAGCTCCTACGAGCAGTACTTC
TRBD2 | few | TRBJ2-7 | TRBV9 | CASSVSGTNYEQYF | TGTGCCAGCAGCGTTAGCGGGACCAACTACGAGCAGTACTTC
TRBD1 | NA | TRBJ2-3 | TRBV7-6 | CASSKRQGGTDTQYF | TGTGCCAGCAGCAAGAGACAGGGCGGCACAGATACGCAGTATTTT
NA | NA | TRBJ2-5 | TRBV7-9 | CASSRGWQETQYF | TGTGCCAGCAGCCGTGGGTGGCAAGAGACCCAGTACTTC
TRBD2 | NA | TRBJ2-2 | TRBV7-6 | CASSKTSPGELFF | TGTGCCAGCAGCAAGACTAGCCCCGGGGAGCTGTTTTTT
NA | NA | TRBJ2-3 | TRBV7-9 | CASSWAPDTQYF | TGTGCCAGCAGCTGGGCCCCAGATACGCAGTATTTT
NA | NA | TRBJ2-6 | TRBV24-1 | CATSGMDSGANVLTF | TGTGCCACCAGTGGCATGGACTCTGGGGCCAACGTCCTGACTTTC
TRBD2 | few | TRBJ2-3 | TRBV10-3 | CAISNQLLGSGRYTDTQYF | TGTGCCATCAGTAACCAGCTCCTAGGTAGCGGGAGGTACACAGATACGCAGTATTTT
NA | many | TRBJ2-2 | TRBV9 | CASSVRSHGAGELFF | TGTGCCAGCAGCGTCCGAAGTCACGGGGCCGGGGAGCTGTTTTTT
TRBD1 | NA | TRBJ2-1 | TRBV24-1 | CATSVDRGREAEQFF | TGTGCCACCAGTGTCGACAGGGGGCGCGAGGCTGAGCAGTTCTTC
TRBD2 | NA | TRBJ2-7 | TRBV5-1 | CASSSRTSGGYEQYF | TGCGCCAGCAGCTCCCGGACTAGCGGGGGGTACGAGCAGTACTTC
NA | many | TRBJ2-3 | TRBV5-1 | CASSLGLVGNTDTQYF | TGCGCCAGCAGCCTTGGCCTTGTGGGAAACACAGATACGCAGTATTTT
TRBD2 | NA | TRBJ2-1 | TRBV29-1 | CSVEERGVDNEQFF | TGCAGCGTTGAGGAGCGGGGGGTAGACAATGAGCAGTTCTTC
NA | many | TRBJ2-3 | TRBV11-2 | CASSFLAHRDTQYF | TGTGCCAGCAGCTTTCTAGCTCATAGGGATACGCAGTATTTT
NA | NA | TRBJ2-7 | TRBV6-1 | CASSDSGSEQYF | TGTGCCAGCAGTGATTCGGGAAGCGAGCAGTACTTC
NA | NA | TRBJ2-1 | TRBV24-1 | CATSDLLRPGEQFF | TGTGCCACCAGTGATTTGTTACGTCCGGGTGAGCAGTTCTTC
NA | few | TRBJ1-1 | TRBV20-1 | CSAHRDLNTEAFF | TGCAGTGCTCACCGGGATTTGAACACTGAAGCTTTCTTT
TRBD1 | NA | TRBJ1-1 | TRBV10-3 | CAIRDSNKPAFF | TGTGCCATCCGGGACAGCAATAAACCAGCTTTCTTT
TRBD2 | few | TRBJ2-5 | TRBV4-2 | CASSQGYSGITNQETQYF | TGTGCCAGCAGCCAAGGATACAGCGGGATAACTAACCAAGAGACCCAGTACTTC
NA | NA | TRBJ2-1 | TRBV6-5 | CASTRSLGLHNEQFF | TGTGCCAGCACCCGATCCTTGGGGCTTCACAATGAGCAGTTCTTC
NA | few | TRBJ2-3 | TRBV7-3 | CASSLQPGVGTDTQYF | TGTGCCAGCAGCTTACAACCGGGAGTTGGCACAGATACGCAGTATTTT
NA | NA | TRBJ2-5 | TRBV30 | CAWSAYQETQYF | TGTGCCTGGAGTGCTTACCAAGAGACCCAGTACTTC
TRBD1 | NA | TRBJ2-3 | TRBV5-5 | CASSSDRDRGSRGGTDTQYF | TGTGCCAGCAGCTCAGACCGGGACAGGGGCTCCCGGGGCGGGACAGATACGCAGTATTTT
TRBD2 | NA | TRBJ2-2 | TRBV7-3 | CASSLTAGGTGELFF | TGTGCCAGCAGCTTAACAGCGGGGGGAACCGGGGAGCTGTTTTTT
NA | few | TRBJ2-7 | TRBV20-1 | CSAGGVAESYEQYF | TGCAGTGCTGGGGGAGTCGCTGAATCCTACGAGCAGTACTTC
NA | NA | TRBJ1-4 | TRBV29-1 | CSASRGREKLFF | TGCAGCGCCTCGCGAGGGAGGGAAAAACTGTTTTTT
NA | NA | TRBJ2-1 | TRBV21-1 | CARPKWYNEQFF | TGTGCCCGCCCGAAGTGGTACAATGAGCAGTTCTTC
NA | NA | TRBJ1-3 | TRBV5-1 | CASSLADGGPGNTIYF | TGCGCCAGCAGCTTGGCCGATGGGGGGCCCGGAAACACCATATATTTT